The rows below give T cell receptor beta chains drawn from one sample of a study of blood T cell repertoires in COVID-19. The table came from immunoSEQ multiplex PCR; TCRdb's copy has only in-frame clones and leaves some out. The sample holds roughly 310,000 clones, more than 75% seen once. Sequenced sample: PBMCs or T cells enriched from blood (not recorded which). The origin of the receptors is a man in his 60s who had recovered from COVID-19. The CDR3 runs from the conserved cysteine through the conserved F or W. The order of the fields is V gene, clone size, J gene, D gene, CDR3 protein, CDR3 DNA. The D gene is left open where the match is weak. Expanded clones are given a class, and other clones once, few, many or no size at all.

TRBV27	.	TRBJ2-1	.	CASSRLTRTPGSYNEQFF	TGTGCCAGCAGTCGCTTGACTAGAACACCTGGGTCCTACAATGAGCAGTTCTTC
TRBV11-3	.	TRBJ2-2	.	CASSLGSGSPRTGELFF	TGTGCCAGCAGCTTAGGCTCCGGGTCGCCCCGCACCGGGGAGCTGTTTTTT
TRBV7-8	once	TRBJ2-2	TRBD1	CASSLRDRGLRELFF	TGTGCCAGCAGCCTAAGGGACAGGGGGCTTAGGGAGCTGTTTTTT
TRBV12-3/TRBV12-4	.	TRBJ2-1	TRBD2	CASSFLPSGNRFF	TGTGCCAGCAGTTTTCTCCCTAGCGGGAATCGGTTCTTC
TRBV25-1	.	TRBJ2-1	TRBD1	CASSDLRDRTYNEQFF	TGTGCCAGCAGTGATCTTAGGGACAGGACCTACAATGAGCAGTTCTTC
TRBV5-1	.	TRBJ2-1	.	CASSLDPSNEQFF	TGCGCCAGCAGCTTGGATCCTTCCAATGAGCAGTTCTTC
TRBV7-9	once	TRBJ1-6	.	CASSSPTGLNSPLHF	TGTGCCAGCAGCTCCCCCACGGGACTGAATTCACCCCTCCACTTT
TRBV2	.	TRBJ1-5	.	CASTGGIVLHF	TGTGCCAGCACCGGGGGAATTGTTTTGCATTTT
TRBV29-1	.	TRBJ1-4	TRBD1	CSASPGQGALGDEKLFF	TGCAGCGCTTCCCCGGGACAGGGGGCGCTGGGCGATGAAAAACTGTTTTTT
TRBV7-2	.	TRBJ1-5	.	CASSLGAGQPQHF	TGTGCCAGCAGCTTAGGAGCGGGACAGCCCCAGCATTTT
TRBV5-1	.	TRBJ2-2	.	CASRETPGAGELFF	TGCGCCAGCAGAGAGACTCCCGGCGCCGGGGAGCTGTTTTTT
TRBV3-1/TRBV3-2	.	TRBJ2-7	TRBD2	CASSQSLPSLAGGYEQYF	TGTGCCAGCAGCCAAAGTCTACCCTCCCTAGCGGGGGGGTACGAGCAGTACTTC
TRBV6-5	.	TRBJ2-2	.	CASSYGRWGTGELFF	TGTGCCAGCAGTTACGGGAGATGGGGCACCGGGGAGCTGTTTTTT